The 30 T cell receptor beta chains in this list originate from one sample, sequenced in a study of T cell clonality in common variable immunodeficiency (dated by TCRdb to the mid-2010s). The method behind the library was the immunoSEQ multiplex PCR assay. TCRdb took over this immuneACCESS table, retaining in-frame rearrangements with V and J assigned. Such tables are incomplete; in checked studies, under half of the missing clones stem from an unresolved V gene, and the remainder is unexplained. The table shows about 52,000 clones here, with no singletons. The leading ten clones occupy more than 2% of the sample. Source material: peripheral blood mononuclear cells. Every receptor here comes from a person aged 18 to 70 in good health.

This clone occurred many times. From the germline J gene comes the end of the CDR3, since the read stops 3 residues before it. This chain uses TRBV5-6 with TRBJ1-2; 12 nucleotides match TRBD1. The J segment lost 4 bases and the V segment lost 2 bases, leaving 3 bases of the junction unmatched. The CDR3 totals 15 residues. Germline V gene data show CDR1 as SGHDT and CDR2 as YYEEEE. CDR3 DNA, as far as it was read: TGTGCCAGCAGCTTAGGGACAGGGGGCTCCTATGGC. It is translated as CASSLGTGGSYG. The complete CDR3 reads CASSLGTGGSYGYTF.

At least ten counts were recorded for this clone. The read comes to an end 3 residues before the CDR3 does, leaving the germline J gene to fill in the end. The rearrangement uses TRBV5-1 and TRBJ2-5, with a weak D call TRBD1 (6 bases). Germline-derived CDR1 and CDR2 are SGHRS and YFSETQ. The ends were cut back, 0 bases at V and 4 bases at J, with 10 bases in the middle. CDR3 length: 14 residues. The covered CDR3 bases are TGCGCCAGCAGCTTGGAAGCAGGGGCAGAGACC. As protein: CASSLEAGAET. The CDR3 as a whole reads CASSLEAGAETQYF.

Comment on this clone: The CDR3 extends 3 residues past the end of the read, so its final part is completed from the germline J gene. The chain is built from TRBV10-2 and TRBJ2-7; 15 positions agree with TRBD2. The CDR3 runs to 17 residues. V dropped 3 bases and J dropped 0; count of bases not matched to a gene: 3. Germline assignment: CDR1 WSHSY and CDR2 SAAADI. CDR3 bases read: TGCGCCAGCAGTGACGGGACTAGCGGGAGGTTCTCCTACGAG. Translation: CASSDGTSGRFSYE. The entire CDR3 protein reads CASSDGTSGRFSYEQYF.

This clone was counted only a few times. CDR3 sequence: CASRRPGRGTDTQYF. The DNA read from the CDR3 is TGTGCCAGCCGTCGTCCGGGCAGGGGTACAGATACG. The chain couples TRBV7-2 to TRBJ2-3, with D perhaps TRBD1 (6 bases). The read gets to within 3 residues of the CDR3 end, and the germline J gene fills in the rest. This CDR3 is 15 amino acids long. The V and J ends lost 8 bases and 3 bases respectively, with 18 bases between them. CDR1 SGHTA and CDR2 FQGNSA come from the germline V gene.

This clone came up many times. The CDR3 goes on 3 residues after the read ends, and that part is filled in from the germline J gene. The chain couples TRBV12-3 or TRBV12-4 to TRBJ1-5; 8 bases are shared with TRBD1. J gave up 4 bases and V 7 bases, and 6 bases lay outside the gene matches. The CDR3 is made up of 14 amino acids. CDR3 loop: CASTFTGGNQPQHF. CDR3 DNA, as far as it was read: TGTGCCAGCACCTTTACAGGGGGGAATCAGCCC.

This clone was seen many times. The read finishes 3 residues shy of the CDR3 end, and the germline J gene is used to complete it. J is TRBJ2-7 and V is TRBV20-1, with no clear D. V was shortened by 2 bases and J by 1 base, with 9 bases between the two germline ends. CDR1 and CDR2 (germline): DFQATT, SNEGSKA (reference sequence). The CDR3 contains 13 residues. CDR3 bases read: TGCAGTGCTAGAACACTCAGGTCCTACGAG. It is translated as CSARTLRSYE. The CDR3, in full, reads CSARTLRSYEQYF.

This clone showed up just a few times. The read terminates 3 residues before the CDR3 end, so the remaining end is supplied by the germline J gene. This chain uses TRBV18 with TRBJ1-5; 8 nucleotides agree with TRBD1. The CDR3 runs 16 residues. Per germline, CDR1 KGHSH and CDR2 LQKENI. V shed 1 base and J 6 bases; nucleotides not matched to a gene: 8. The CDR3 reads CASSPQDRVVGQPQHF. The sequenced part of the CDR3 DNA is TGTGCCAGCTCACCACAGGACAGGGTTGTGGGTCAGCCC.

The sample holds many counts of this clone. Read sequence stops 3 residues before the CDR3 end, and the germline J gene provides the missing end. J is TRBJ2-2 and V is TRBV18; tentatively, D is TRBD1 (6 bases). Germline CDR1 and CDR2: KGHSH and LQKENI. V lost 6 bases to trimming and J lost 7 bases, with 15 bases between them. This CDR3 region has 14 residues. Incomplete CDR3 DNA: TGTGCCAGCTCTCCAGCTGAGGGGGACGGGGAG. Translation gives CASSPAEGDGE. The full CDR3 protein reads CASSPAEGDGELFF.

For this clone: The CDR3 extends 3 residues past the end of the read, so its final part is completed from the germline J gene. The chain carries TRBV19 and TRBJ1-5; 10 bases fit TRBD1. Germline trimming cut 9 bases from V and 0 bases from J; bases unmatched to any gene: 5. CDR3 length: 15 residues. Germline CDR1 and CDR2: LNHDA and SQIVND (reference sequence). The covered CDR3 bases are TGTGCCAGCGGGGACAGGGGAAATAGCAATCAGCCC. Protein sequence: CASGDRGNSNQP. In full, the CDR3 is CASGDRGNSNQPQHF. Together with reference TRBV19 and TRBJ1-5, the CDR3 gives the full variable domain: DGGITQSPKYLFRKEGQNVTLSCEQNLNHDAMYWYRQDPGQGLRLIYYSQIVNDFQKGDIAEGYSVSREKKESFPLTVTSAQKNPTAFYLCASGDRGNSNQPQHFGDGTRLSIL.

At least ten counts were recorded for this clone. The read ends 3 residues shy of where the CDR3 ends; the end is completed using the germline J gene. The chain carries TRBV20-1 and TRBJ1-2; weak D call: TRBD1 (6 bases). V was cut by 0 bases and J by 4 bases, with 15 bases left in between. The CDR3 sequence is 15 residues long. Germline V gene sequence: CDR1 DFQATT, CDR2 SNEGSKA (reference sequence). CDR3 in amino acids: CSARDSSRQVYGYTF. CDR3 DNA (partial): TGCAGTGCTAGAGATAGTTCAAGACAGGTCTATGGC.

This clone was observed at least ten times. The read halts 3 residues ahead of the CDR3 end, with the missing end drawn from the germline J gene. The chain links TRBV19 to TRBJ1-6; TRBD1 agrees at 10 bases. Trimming removed 5 bases from V and 11 bases from J; junction bases left unmatched: 9. CDR1 and CDR2 from the germline V gene are LNHDA and SQIVND (reference sequence). The CDR3 is 15 amino acids. CDR3 DNA, as far as it was read: TGTGCCAGTAGTTATCTGGGACAGGGGAGGGCACCC. Protein sequence: CASSYLGQGRAP. The entire CDR3 sequence reads CASSYLGQGRAPLHF.

As to this clone: Read sequence stops 3 residues before the CDR3 end, and the germline J gene provides the missing end. The chain recombines TRBV2 with TRBJ1-1; 9 bases are shared with TRBD1. Germline V gives CDR1 SNHLY, CDR2 FYNNEI. V gave up 6 bases and J gave up 5 bases; unmatched junction bases: 10. CDR3 length: 15 amino acids. The CDR3 protein is CASSEQGAVKTEAFF. The sequenced part of the CDR3 DNA is TGTGCCAGCAGCGAACAGGGGGCGGTTAAAACTGAA.

This clone has a handful of counts. The CDR3 DNA, read in part, is TGTGCCAGCAGCCACGGACAGCCTGGAAACACC. Protein product: CASSHGQPGNT. The complete CDR3 sequence is CASSHGQPGNTIYF. This chain joins TRBV2 and TRBJ1-3; D perhaps matches TRBD1 (6 bases). The read finishes 3 residues shy of the CDR3 end, and the germline J gene is used to complete it. Germline V gives CDR1 SNHLY, CDR2 FYNNEI. V was clipped by 6 bases and J by 2 bases, with 11 bases between them. There are 14 residues in the CDR3.

As for this clone: The junction does not match germline at one end; this may be a read error. The CDR3 end is not reached by the read, which stops 3 residues before it; the germline J gene fills it in. The same CDR3 is also encoded by other DNA sequences in this sample. V usage is TRBV30 and J usage is TRBJ1-3; D gene ambiguous. Germline V lookup: CDR1 GTSNPN, CDR2 SVGIG (reference sequence). There are 15 residues in the CDR3. The part of the CDR3 DNA that was read is TGTGCCTGGAGTGTAGGTCCAGGCAATGGAAACACA. Encoded protein: CAWSVGPGNGNT. The complete CDR3 reads CAWSVGPGNGNTIYF.

The table lists this clone with a few counts. The read stops 3 residues short of the end of the CDR3; the missing end is completed from the germline J gene. The chain links TRBV7-9 to TRBJ1-4; maybe TRBD1 (5 bases). V dropped 5 bases and J dropped 8 bases, with 15 bases sitting between them. The CDR3 sequence is 14 residues long. Germline loops: CDR1 SEHNR, CDR2 FQNEAQ (reference sequence). The chain's CDR3 is CASSPIQGVEKLFF. The sequenced CDR3 bases are TGTGCCAGCAGCCCCATCCAGGGCGTAGAAAAA.

Many counts were recorded for this clone. The CDR3 is cut off 3 residues early in the read; its end comes from the germline J gene. The chain recombines TRBV28 with TRBJ1-2; TRBD1 is a possible D gene (6 bases). There are 16 residues in the CDR3. Germline lookup yields CDR1 MDHEN and CDR2 SYDVKM. V was clipped by 6 bases and J by 4 bases, with 21 bases between them. The covered CDR3 bases are TGTGCCAGCAGCGCCCCCCCCGGACAGATATTCTATGGC. It codes for CASSAPPGQIFYG. The full CDR3 is CASSAPPGQIFYGYTF.

This clone came up many times. The sequenced fragment ends 3 residues before the CDR3 boundary, so the rest is inferred from the germline J gene. The chain recombines TRBV29-1 with TRBJ2-1; 10 positions agree with TRBD2. This CDR3 comprises 14 residues. The germline V gene has CDR1 SQVTM and CDR2 ANQGSEA. Unmatched junction bases numbered 2, after V lost 5 bases and J lost 1 base. CDR3 sequence reads: CSVSGRASYNEQFF. The DNA read from the CDR3 is TGCAGCGTTAGCGGGAGGGCGTCCTACAATGAG.

This clone came up many times. The read comes to an end 3 residues before the CDR3 does, leaving the germline J gene to fill in the end. The chain combines TRBV4-2 with TRBJ2-3; TRBD2 agrees at 13 bases. Trimming cost V 4 bases and J 0 bases; bases outside gene matches: 10. Germline CDR1 reads LGHNA; CDR2 reads YNFKEQ. This CDR3 comprises 19 residues. The DNA read from the CDR3 is TGTGCCAGCAGCCCAGGACTAGCGGGAGAGAAGGGGAGCACAGATACG. Translated, it gives CASSPGLAGEKGSTDT. In full, the CDR3 reads CASSPGLAGEKGSTDTQYF.

Remarks on this clone: The read falls 3 residues short of the CDR3 end, and the missing part is taken from the germline J gene. The V gene is TRBV11-3, the J gene TRBJ2-7, with 7 nucleotides matching TRBD1. V shed 1 base and J 6 bases; nucleotides not matched to a gene: 9. CDR1 SGHNT and CDR2 YENEEA come from the germline V gene. This CDR3 comprises 15 residues. The CDR3 loop reads CASSLGQGVVSEQYF. The sequenced CDR3 bases are TGTGCCAGCAGCTTAGGACAGGGCGTTGTGAGCGAG.

Note on this clone: Read data end 3 residues before the CDR3 end; the end is taken from the germline J gene. The rearrangement links TRBV20-1 to TRBJ2-1; possibly TRBD2 for D (5 bases). The V end was cut by 3 bases, the J end by 4 bases, with 7 bases between. The CDR3 loop spans 12 amino acids. CDR1 and CDR2 from the germline V gene are DFQATT and SNEGSKA (reference sequence). Here the CDR3 reads CSASRGYNEQFF. The covered CDR3 bases are TGCAGTGCTAGCCGGGGATACAATGAG.

With regard to this clone: The junction differs from germline at one of its ends, possibly a read error. The read falls 3 residues short of the CDR3 end, and the missing part is taken from the germline J gene. The J gene is TRBJ2-3, the V gene TRBV7-7; D may be TRBD1 (5 bases). CDR1 SSHAT and CDR2 FNYEAQ come from the germline V gene (reference sequence). The CDR3 has 15 residues. Incomplete CDR3 DNA: TGTGCCAGCTCGCCCGCCGGGCAGGGCACAAATACG. Encoded protein: CASSPAGQGTNT. The CDR3 reads in full as CASSPAGQGTNTQYF.

In this sample, this clone turned up a few times. Read data end 3 residues before the CDR3 end; the end is taken from the germline J gene. This chain connects TRBV2 to TRBJ2-7, with 10 bases identical to TRBD1. The CDR3 is 14 amino acids. Germline V gives CDR1 SNHLY, CDR2 FYNNEI. V gave up 4 bases and J gave up 2 bases; unmatched junction bases: 2. The CDR3 spells CASSGTGGAYEQYF. The CDR3 DNA, read in part, is TGTGCCAGCAGTGGGACAGGGGGAGCCTACGAG.

This clone was counted at least ten times. From the germline J gene comes the end of the CDR3, since the read stops 3 residues before it. The rearrangement uses TRBV6-4 and TRBJ1-4, with D maybe TRBD1 (6 bases). The V end lost 1 base, the J end lost 0 bases, and 15 bases lay between the germline ends. CDR3 length equals 18 residues. Germline V gene data show CDR1 as MRHNA and CDR2 as SNTAGT. The chain's CDR3 is CASSDFWTEVATNEKLFF. The part of the CDR3 DNA that was read is TGTGCCAGCAGTGACTTTTGGACAGAAGTCGCAACTAATGAAAAA.

At least ten counts were recorded for this clone. The CDR3 end lies 3 residues beyond the end of the read and is filled in from the germline J gene. The V call is TRBV6-1, the J call TRBJ2-3, with 9 bases that match TRBD1. Trimming removed 3 bases from V and 1 base from J; junction bases left unmatched: 5. Germline CDR1 MNHNS, CDR2 SASEGT. The CDR3 sequence is 16 residues long. This chain's CDR3 is CASSETGGEGTDTQYF. CDR3 DNA, as far as it was read: TGTGCCAGCAGTGAGACAGGGGGAGAGGGCACAGATACG.

This clone was detected ten times or more. The sequence runs out 3 residues before the end of the CDR3; the remainder is reconstructed from the germline J gene. This chain uses TRBV7-8 with TRBJ2-3; TRBD2 agrees at 7 bases. Germline CDR1 is SGHVS and CDR2 is FQNEAQ. The V segment lost 6 bases and the J segment 0 bases; nucleotides outside the gene matches: 6. This CDR3 spans 15 amino acids. The CDR3 is CASRKERGSTDTQYF. Partial CDR3 DNA: TGTGCCAGCAGGAAGGAGCGGGGCAGCACAGATACG.

Ten or more counts support this clone. The read ends 3 residues before the CDR3 terminus; that terminus is restored from the germline J gene. The chain employs TRBV19 and TRBJ2-3; TRBD1 is a possible D gene (6 bases). The length of the CDR3 is 12 residues. The germline V gene has CDR1 LNHDA and CDR2 SQIVND (reference sequence). The V and J ends lost 4 bases and 6 bases respectively, with 8 bases between them. The sequenced CDR3 bases are TGTGCCAGTAGTAGGACAGTGGATACG. Translating it yields CASSRTVDT. The entire CDR3 reads CASSRTVDTQYF.

The table lists this clone with many counts. Read data end 3 residues before the CDR3 end; the end is taken from the germline J gene. The chain carries TRBV7-8 and TRBJ1-5; D possibly corresponds to TRBD1 (5 bases). Germline CDR1 SGHVS, CDR2 FQNEAQ. V lost 0 bases and J lost 4, with 19 bases in between. This CDR3 has 18 residues. The sequenced CDR3 bases are TGTGCCAGCAGCTTAGCCAGTCGGGACTCGGGGTTAAATCAGCCC. It encodes CASSLASRDSGLNQP. The complete CDR3 reads CASSLASRDSGLNQPQHF.

There are many counts of this clone. The read halts 3 residues ahead of the CDR3 end, with the missing end drawn from the germline J gene. The V gene is TRBV5-1, the J gene TRBJ2-3; 8 bases line up with TRBD1. Per germline, CDR1 SGHRS and CDR2 YFSETQ. The CDR3 runs to 16 residues. With V trimmed by 3 bases and J by 4 bases, 10 bases remained unmatched. CDR3 sequence: CASSSGTGRMADTQYF. The sequenced part of the CDR3 DNA is TGCGCCAGCAGCTCGGGGACAGGTCGGATGGCAGATACG.

Ten or more counts support this clone. The CDR3 end lies 3 residues beyond the end of the read and is filled in from the germline J gene. The V gene is TRBV6-4, the J gene TRBJ2-1; TRBD2 aligns across 10 bases. J lost 5 bases, V lost 0 bases, and 1 base had no gene match. The germline V gene encodes CDR1 MRHNA and CDR2 SNTAGT. This CDR3 has 15 residues. CDR3 DNA, as far as it was read: TGTGCCAGCAGTGACTCAGCGGGGGGGCACAATGAG. Translated, it gives CASSDSAGGHNE. The CDR3 in full is CASSDSAGGHNEQFF.

In its sample, this clone was seen many times. The observed sequence ends 3 residues before the CDR3 terminus, with the missing tail filled in from the germline J gene. The rearrangement uses TRBV5-1 and TRBJ1-6, with 8 bases identical to TRBD1. This CDR3 spans 15 amino acids. Germline loops: CDR1 SGHRS, CDR2 YFSETQ. Germline trimming cut 0 bases from V and 9 bases from J; bases unmatched to any gene: 5. CDR3 bases read: TGCGCCAGCAGCTTGGCCGGACAGGGTTCTTCACCC. Protein: CASSLAGQGSSP. The full CDR3 is CASSLAGQGSSPLHF.